Sequencing of this TCR beta chain was carried out in a study of a mutant IDH1 vaccine in newly diagnosed glioma. Study-level information: The earlier regimen, radiotherapy, temozolomide, or both, was most often both. Week 35 was assigned to visit V12, and week 47 was assigned to visit V13. Overall study results and limits: Variations in leading peripheral T cell clonotypes appeared to have no connection with pseudoprogression.

The CDR3 covers 14 residues. Germline V gives CDR1 LNHDA, CDR2 SQIVND (reference sequence). Trimming removed 10 bases at V and 3 bases at J, with 18 bases between. Measured with immunoSEQ multiplex PCR; TCRdb has only the in-frame clones, and not every one. The table records nearly 50,000 clones, around 85% of them present only once. Time point here: week 47, end of study. The study gave 300 ug of mutant IDH1 20-mer peptide per vaccine dose, with topical imiquimod. Points on this clone: The antigen is not known.

This TCR came from a woman aged 30 to 39 with glioma. Some clones in this sample may be carry-over from other donors' samples. This chain links TRBV19 with TRBJ1-1; D is uncertain. Sequencing used PBMCs, obtained from a glioma patient whose treatment included an IDH1 peptide vaccine. The CDR3 bases are TGTGCCACCTCGGAAACTCCTCGGGACACTGAAGCTTTCTTT. It specifies CATSETPRDTEAFF.